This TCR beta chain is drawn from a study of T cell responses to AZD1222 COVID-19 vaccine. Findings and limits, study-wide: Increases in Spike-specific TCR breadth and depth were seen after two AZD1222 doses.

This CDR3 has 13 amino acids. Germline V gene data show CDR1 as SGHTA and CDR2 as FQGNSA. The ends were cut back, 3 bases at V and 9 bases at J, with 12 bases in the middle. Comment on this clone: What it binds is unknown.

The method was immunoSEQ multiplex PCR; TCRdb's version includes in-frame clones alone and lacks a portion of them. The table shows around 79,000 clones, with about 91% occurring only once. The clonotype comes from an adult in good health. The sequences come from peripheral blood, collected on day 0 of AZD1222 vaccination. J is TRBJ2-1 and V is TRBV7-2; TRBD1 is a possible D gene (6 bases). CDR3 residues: CASSLKQGSEQFF. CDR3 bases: TGTGCCAGCAGCTTGAAACAGGGAAGTGAGCAGTTCTTC.